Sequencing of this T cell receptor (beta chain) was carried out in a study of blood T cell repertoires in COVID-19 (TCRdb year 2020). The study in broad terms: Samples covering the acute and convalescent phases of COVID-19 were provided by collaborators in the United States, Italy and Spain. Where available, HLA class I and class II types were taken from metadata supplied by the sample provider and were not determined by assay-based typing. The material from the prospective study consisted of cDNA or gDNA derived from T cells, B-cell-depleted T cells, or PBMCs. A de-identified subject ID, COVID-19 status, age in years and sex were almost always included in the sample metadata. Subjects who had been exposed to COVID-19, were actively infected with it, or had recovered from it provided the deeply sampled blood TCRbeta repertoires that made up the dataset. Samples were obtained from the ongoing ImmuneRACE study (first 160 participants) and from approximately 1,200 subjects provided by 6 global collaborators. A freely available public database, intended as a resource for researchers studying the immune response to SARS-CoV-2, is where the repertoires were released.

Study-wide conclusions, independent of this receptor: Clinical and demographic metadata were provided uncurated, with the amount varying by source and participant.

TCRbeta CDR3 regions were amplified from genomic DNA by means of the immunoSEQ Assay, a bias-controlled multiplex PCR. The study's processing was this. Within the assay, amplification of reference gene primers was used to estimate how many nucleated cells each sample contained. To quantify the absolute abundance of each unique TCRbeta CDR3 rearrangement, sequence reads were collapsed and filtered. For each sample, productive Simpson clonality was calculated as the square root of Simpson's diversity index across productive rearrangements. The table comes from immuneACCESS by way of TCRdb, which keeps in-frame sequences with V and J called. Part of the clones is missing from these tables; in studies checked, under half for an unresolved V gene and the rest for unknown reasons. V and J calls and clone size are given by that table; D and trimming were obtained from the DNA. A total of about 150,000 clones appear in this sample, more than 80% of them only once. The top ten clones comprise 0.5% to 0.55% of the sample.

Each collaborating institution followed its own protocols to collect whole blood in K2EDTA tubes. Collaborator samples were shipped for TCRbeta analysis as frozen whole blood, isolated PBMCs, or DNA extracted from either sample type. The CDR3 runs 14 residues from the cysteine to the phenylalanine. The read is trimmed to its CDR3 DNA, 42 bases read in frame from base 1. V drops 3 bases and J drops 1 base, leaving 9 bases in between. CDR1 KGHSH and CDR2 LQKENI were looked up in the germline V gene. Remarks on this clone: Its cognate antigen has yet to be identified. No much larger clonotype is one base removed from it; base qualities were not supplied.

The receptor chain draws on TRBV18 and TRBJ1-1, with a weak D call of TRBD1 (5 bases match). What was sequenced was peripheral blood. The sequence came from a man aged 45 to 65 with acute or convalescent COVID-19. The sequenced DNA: TGTGCCAGCTCACCTCTGGGGGGGAACACTGAAGCTTTCTTT. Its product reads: CASSPLGGNTEAFF.